This TCR beta chain was profiled in a study of cytomegalovirus exposure and HLA in healthy donors. In the PCR, 60 Vbeta and 13 Jbeta primers were used. Clones were read by immunoSEQ multiplex PCR, and TCRdb kept only the in-frame ones, dropping some. The profile shows 95,000 to 120,000 clones, under 90% of them singletons. CDR3 length: 14 residues. The germline V gene encodes CDR1 MNHEY and CDR2 SMNVEV (reference sequence). V gave up 3 bases and J gave up 6 bases, with 12 bases separating them. The sequenced sample was PBMCs. This clonotype was sampled from a woman between 18 and 29 years old in good health and CMV-seronegative. This chain joins TRBV27 and TRBJ1-5; D possibly corresponds to TRBD1 (6 bases). In DNA form, the CDR3 reads TGTGCCAGCAGTTTCGGGGGCGGGGGTCAGCCCCAGCATTTT. It is translated as CASSFGGGGQPQHF.